This T cell receptor (beta chain) is from a study of Ad26.COV2.S vaccination and SARS-CoV-2 variants (dated by TCRdb to the early 2020s). Looking at the study overall: Vaccine-arm donors came from COV1001, a multicentre, randomized, double-blind, placebo-controlled phase I-IIa trial of Ad26.COV2.S in healthy adults. Ad26.COV2.S was administered intramuscularly at 5 x 10^10 or 1 x 10^11 viral particles, either as a single shot or as two shots given 56 days apart. Sequencing of the TCRbeta repertoire served to evaluate the specificity and breadth of SARS-CoV-2-reactive T cell receptors following Ad26.COV2.S vaccination. Trial participants were randomized into five groups of five: low-dose or high-dose Ad26.COV2.S given once or twice, or placebo on both occasions. The TCR-sequenced set comprised around 30 samples: some 19 Ad26.COV2.S vaccine recipients, 5 placebo recipients and 8 SARS-CoV-2 convalescent individuals. Investigators did not know the trial group allocation while performing experiments and assessing outcomes. Overall study results and their limits: The study was not powered for comparison of responses between vaccine doses or regimens. Substantial breadth of spike-specific CD8+ and CD4+ T cell responses was reported after vaccination. Compared with placebo recipients, Ad26.COV2.S recipients showed higher spike-specific TCR breadth (P = 0.0014). According to the authors, total T cell responses may have been underestimated by the TCR breadth and depth analyses. Comparable non-spike TCR breadth was observed between vaccine and placebo recipients, consistent with only spike being contained in the vaccine.

The treatment or condition label corresponds to: 15 to 20 received Ad26.COV2.S at low or high dose, single or two shots; about five received placebo; per-sample allocation not given. Repertoires of vaccine and placebo recipients were sequenced from samples collected on day 63 after the first injection. In Cohort 1b, about two dozen adults aged 18-55 years were enrolled at a single site in Boston, USA, between 29 July and 7 August 2020. Ad26.COV2.S was a replication-incompetent adenovirus type 26 vector that expressed a prefusion-stabilized SARS-CoV-2 spike protein derived from the original Wuhan strain. From the germline V gene, CDR1 is LGHNA and CDR2 is YNFKEQ. Trimming costs V 0 bases and J 9 bases, and their ends lie 12 bases apart. The CDR3 holds 14 amino acids from the cysteine to the phenylalanine. Left in the record is the CDR3 DNA by itself, 42 bases read in frame from the first base. TCRbeta CDR3 regions were sequenced with the immunoSEQ Assay. After extraction, genomic DNA underwent amplification by bias-controlled multiplex PCR, followed by high-throughput sequencing. The original methods were these. To quantify the absolute abundance of every unique TCRbeta CDR3 region, sequences were collapsed and filtered. T cell fraction was estimated by normalizing TCRbeta template counts to usable DNA, with usable DNA measured through amplification of reference genes found in all nucleated cells. Repertoire TCRs were annotated as SARS-CoV-2-specific by exact matching of V gene, CDR3 amino acid sequence and J gene to a known reactive TCR set. The reference SARS-CoV-2 TCR set was obtained from MIRA and was filtered for enrichment in COVID-19-positive ImmuneCODE repertoires, whereby public or cross-reactive TCRs were removed. Drawing on the MIRA antigens, annotated TCRs were analysed further at the level of specific ORF or position within ORF. Breadth was defined as annotated unique rearrangements over total unique productive rearrangements; depth was the summed frequency of those rearrangements. Two-sided Wilcoxon rank-sum tests were applied when comparing TCR breadth between groups. Imported from immuneACCESS, the table was reduced by TCRdb to in-frame sequences with V and J called. These copies leave out some clones; in studies compared against another copy, an unresolved V gene accounts for under half, and the cause of the remainder is not known. V and J calls and clone size are as listed in that table; D and trimming were resolved from the DNA. The sample data list a few hundred thousand clones, and roughly 88% of these were observed just once. The top ten constitute 5.5% of the sample.

As regards this clone: It lacks a known antigen. It has no much larger one-base neighbor in the sample; base qualities were not kept.

Sequences were derived from peripheral blood, sampled in a trial of Ad26.COV2.S vaccine versus placebo. The TCR was taken from a person aged 18-65 years who received the Ad26.COV2.S COVID-19 vaccine or a placebo. The chain was built from TRBV4-2 and TRBJ2-1; there is no confident call for the D gene. The nucleotides read TGTGCCAGCAGCCAAGATCCGGATAGCAGTGAGCAGTTCTTC. The translation is CASSQDPDSSEQFF.